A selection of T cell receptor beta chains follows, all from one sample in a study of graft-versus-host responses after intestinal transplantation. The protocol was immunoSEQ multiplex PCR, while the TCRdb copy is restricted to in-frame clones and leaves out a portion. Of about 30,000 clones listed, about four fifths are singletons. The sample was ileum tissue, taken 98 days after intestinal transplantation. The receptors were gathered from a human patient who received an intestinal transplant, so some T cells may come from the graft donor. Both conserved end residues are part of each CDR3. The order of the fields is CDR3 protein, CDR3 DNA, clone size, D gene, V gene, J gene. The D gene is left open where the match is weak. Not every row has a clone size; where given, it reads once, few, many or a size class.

cdr3_aa: CASSSDRDSPLHF
cdr3_nt: TGTGCCAGCAGCTCGGACAGGGATTCACCCCTCCACTTT
clone_size: few
d_call: TRBD1
v_call: TRBV7-3
j_call: TRBJ1-6

cdr3_aa: CASSIAPISYNSPLHF
cdr3_nt: TGTGCCAGTAGTATAGCGCCCATCAGCTATAATTCACCCCTCCACTTT
clone_size: once
d_call: NA
v_call: TRBV19
j_call: TRBJ1-6

cdr3_aa: CASSPRSGVRRGYDEQYF
cdr3_nt: TGTGCCAGCTCACCGCGTAGTGGGGTACGGCGGGGGTATGACGAGCAGTACTTC
clone_size: NA
d_call: TRBD2
v_call: TRBV18
j_call: TRBJ2-7

cdr3_aa: CASSPEPGGPSEQYF
cdr3_nt: TGTGCCAGCAGCCCCGAACCGGGGGGGCCATCCGAGCAGTACTTC
clone_size: few
d_call: TRBD2
v_call: TRBV9
j_call: TRBJ2-7

cdr3_aa: CASRDRNFSGNTIYF
cdr3_nt: TGTGCCAGCCGAGACAGAAACTTCTCTGGAAACACCATATATTTT
clone_size: NA
d_call: NA
v_call: TRBV7-9
j_call: TRBJ1-3

cdr3_aa: CASSQDLRGTLSYEQYF
cdr3_nt: TGTGCCAGCAGCCAAGATCTGCGGGGGACCCTATCCTACGAGCAGTACTTC
clone_size: few
d_call: TRBD2
v_call: TRBV4-2
j_call: TRBJ2-7

cdr3_aa: CASTDPPGRRPGQPQHF
cdr3_nt: TGTGCCAGTACCGACCCACCAGGACGTAGACCCGGGCAGCCCCAGCATTTT
clone_size: NA
d_call: NA
v_call: TRBV19
j_call: TRBJ1-5

cdr3_aa: CASSGGSGELFF
cdr3_nt: TGTGCCAGCAGCGGAGGGTCCGGGGAGCTGTTTTTT
clone_size: NA
d_call: NA
v_call: TRBV7-9
j_call: TRBJ2-2

cdr3_aa: CASSPNLNGPTRMMNTEAFF
cdr3_nt: TGTGCCAGCAGCCCAAACTTAAATGGCCCAACCAGAATGATGAACACTGAAGCTTTCTTT
clone_size: NA
d_call: NA
v_call: TRBV7-3
j_call: TRBJ1-1

cdr3_aa: CASSLFSSAETQYF
cdr3_nt: TGTGCCAGCAGCTTATTTTCTAGTGCGGAGACCCAGTACTTC
clone_size: NA
d_call: NA
v_call: TRBV7-2
j_call: TRBJ2-5

cdr3_aa: CATSRDAGLAGGGPTDTQYF
cdr3_nt: TGTGCCACCAGCAGAGATGCGGGACTAGCGGGGGGTGGACCCACAGATACGCAGTATTTT
clone_size: NA
d_call: TRBD2
v_call: TRBV15
j_call: TRBJ2-3